The clone carrying this T cell receptor (beta chain) has just a few counts. The target antigen is unknown. The sample belongs to a study of EBV T-cell therapy then PD-1 blockade in nasopharyngeal carcinoma. The method was immunoSEQ multiplex PCR; TCRdb's version includes in-frame clones alone and lacks a portion of them. The sample comprises 15,000 to 20,000 clones, roughly 88% of which are singletons, and less than 30% rests with the top ten. Trimming shortened V by 3 bases and J by 2 bases, and 10 bases separated the two germline ends. The CDR3 runs to 14 residues. Germline lookup yields CDR1 MNHEY and CDR2 SMNVEV (reference sequence). The treatment denotes: AdE1-LMPpoly-expanded autologous EBV-specific T-cell therapy followed by anti-PD-1 nivolumab.

This chain joins TRBV27 and TRBJ2-5; D is ambiguous. The receptor's source is a man aged 35-49 years with nasopharyngeal carcinoma. The sample in question was CD8+ T cells from blood, obtained at day 0 from a patient whose treatment included autologous EBV-specific T cells and nivolumab. CDR3 region: CASSFIDKQETQYF. DNA of the CDR3: TGTGCCAGCAGTTTTATAGATAAACAAGAGACCCAGTACTTC.